This T cell receptor beta chain was found in a study of blood T cell repertoires in COVID-19. Turning to this clone: Compared with germline, one end of the junction differs, possibly owing to a read error.

Under the authors' procedure: Reference gene primer amplification gave estimated nucleated cell counts. Method: immunoSEQ multiplex PCR; TCRdb's copy keeps in-frame clones and lacks some. The D gene and trimming were derived from the DNA, and the V and J assignments and clone size from that table. Here the sample spans tens of thousands of clones, about 88% being singletons. The CDR3 runs to 20 residues. Germline V gene sequence: CDR1 SSHAT, CDR2 FNYEAQ (reference sequence). The chain uses TRBV7-7 and TRBJ2-7; 11 positions match TRBD2. Source material: peripheral blood. The clonotype was recovered from a woman in her forties or fifties with active or convalescent COVID-19. This CDR3 is CASSLVRTSGYCGKTYEQYF. The DNA for the CDR3 is TGTGCTAGCAGCTTGGTCCGGACTAGCGGGTATTGCGGGAAGACCTACGAGCAGTACTTC.